The clone carrying this TCR beta chain was observed a handful of times. Its matching antigen is unknown. CDR1 and CDR2 (germline): MNHNS, SASEGT. This CDR3 has 13 residues. Trimming stripped 7 bases from V and 4 bases from J, with 13 bases between. This specimen comes from a study of cytomegalovirus exposure and HLA in healthy donors. The study's findings and limits: For most TCR sequences rarity was the rule, although some public TCRs occurred in many donors. An analysis was carried out later, and it reportedly showed fewer N-insertions in an Asian-associated ancestry cluster than the approximately 610-donor mean.

Researchers ran the PCR with 60 Vbeta and 13 Jbeta primers. Using immunoSEQ multiplex PCR, the repertoire was profiled, and TCRdb retains in-frame clones only, with some absent. This table has 110,000 to 150,000 clones, just under 80% appearing once. The sequenced sample was PBMCs. The V call is TRBV6-1, the J call TRBJ1-1; the D gene is possibly TRBD1 (5 bases). The clonotype originates from a man aged 25 to 40 in good health and CMV-seronegative. DNA for the CDR3: TGTGCCAGCACCTCTCAGGGTGCCACTGAAGCTTTCTTT. Translated: CASTSQGATEAFF.